This T cell receptor beta chain was obtained from a study of cytomegalovirus exposure and HLA in healthy donors. Findings and caveats of the study: CMV serostatus was the sole immune exposure information available. In an earlier analysis, productive rearrangement rates for most beta V segments clustered near 87% or 30%. Equally common other TCR beta chains were less clonally expanded than HLA-associated ones, a later analysis found. Judged likely to be a sequencing artifact was a cluster of highly shared sequence variants.

As regards this clone: Its antigen is still unknown.

CDR3 length: 14 amino acids. Per the germline V gene, CDR1 is MNHEY and CDR2 is SMNVEV (reference sequence). Use of 60 Vbeta and 13 Jbeta primers characterized the PCR. The data were produced by immunoSEQ multiplex PCR, yet TCRdb's version contains in-frame clones alone and is incomplete. Among about 110,000 clones listed, about 70% were seen once. The rearrangement joins TRBV27 to TRBJ2-5; 8 positions match TRBD1. The DNA matches TRBJ2-7 better at its end, which makes the J call doubtful. The clonotype was recovered from a man aged 25 to 40 in good health and CMV-seropositive. Specimen: PBMCs. As DNA, the CDR3 is TGTGCCAGCAGTTTTACAGGGGGAATCTACGAGCAGTACTTC. As protein: CASSFTGGIYEQYF.